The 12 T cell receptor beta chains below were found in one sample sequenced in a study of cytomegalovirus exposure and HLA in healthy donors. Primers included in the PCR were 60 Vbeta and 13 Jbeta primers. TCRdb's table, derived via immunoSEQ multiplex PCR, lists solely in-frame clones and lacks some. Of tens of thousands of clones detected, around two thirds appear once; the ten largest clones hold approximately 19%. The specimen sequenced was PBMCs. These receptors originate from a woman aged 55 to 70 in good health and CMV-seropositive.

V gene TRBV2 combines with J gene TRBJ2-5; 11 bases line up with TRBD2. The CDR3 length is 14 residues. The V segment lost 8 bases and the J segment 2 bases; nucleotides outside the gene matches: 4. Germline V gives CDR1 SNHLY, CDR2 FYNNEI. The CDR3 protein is CASGLAGSQETQYF. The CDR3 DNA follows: TGTGCCAGCGGACTAGCGGGTAGTCAAGAGACCCAGTACTTC.

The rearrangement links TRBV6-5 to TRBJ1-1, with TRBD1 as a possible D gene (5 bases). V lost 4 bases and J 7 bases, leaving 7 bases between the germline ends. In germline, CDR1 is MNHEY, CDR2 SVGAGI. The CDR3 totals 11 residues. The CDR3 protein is CASSWGDEAFF. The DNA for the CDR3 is TGTGCCAGCAGTTGGGGCGATGAAGCTTTCTTT.

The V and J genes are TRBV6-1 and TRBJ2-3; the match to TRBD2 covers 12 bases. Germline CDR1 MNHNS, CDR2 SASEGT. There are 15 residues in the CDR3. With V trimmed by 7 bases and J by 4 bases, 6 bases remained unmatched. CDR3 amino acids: CASNGLAGGSDTQYF. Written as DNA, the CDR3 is TGTGCCAGCAACGGGCTAGCGGGGGGGTCAGATACGCAGTATTTT.

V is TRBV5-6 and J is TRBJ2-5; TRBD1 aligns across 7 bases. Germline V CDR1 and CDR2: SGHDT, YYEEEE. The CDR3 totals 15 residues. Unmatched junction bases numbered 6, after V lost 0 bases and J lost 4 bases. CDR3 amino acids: CASSLVLAGGETQYF. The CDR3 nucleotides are TGTGCCAGCAGCTTGGTTCTAGCAGGGGGAGAGACCCAGTACTTC.

CDR3 amino acids: CAWSKGGGIYEQFF. The CDR3 nucleotides are TGTGCCTGGAGTAAGGGGGGGGGCATATATGAGCAGTTCTTC. The chain combines TRBV30 with TRBJ2-1, with D perhaps TRBD2 (7 bases). Germline V lookup: CDR1 GTSNPN, CDR2 SVGIG (reference sequence). The CDR3 has 14 residues. The V and J ends lost 2 bases and 8 bases respectively, with 16 bases between them.

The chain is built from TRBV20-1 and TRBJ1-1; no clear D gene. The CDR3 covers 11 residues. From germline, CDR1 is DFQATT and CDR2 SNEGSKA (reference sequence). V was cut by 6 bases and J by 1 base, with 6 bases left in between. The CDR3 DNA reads TGCAGTGCCCCCAGGAACACTGAAGCTTTCTTT. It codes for CSAPRNTEAFF.

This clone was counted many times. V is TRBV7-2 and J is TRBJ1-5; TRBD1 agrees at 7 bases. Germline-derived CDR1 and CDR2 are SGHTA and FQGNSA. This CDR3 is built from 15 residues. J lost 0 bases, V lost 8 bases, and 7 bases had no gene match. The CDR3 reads CASSIQGYSNQPQHF. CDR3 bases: TGTGCCAGCTCGATACAGGGGTATAGCAATCAGCCCCAGCATTTT.

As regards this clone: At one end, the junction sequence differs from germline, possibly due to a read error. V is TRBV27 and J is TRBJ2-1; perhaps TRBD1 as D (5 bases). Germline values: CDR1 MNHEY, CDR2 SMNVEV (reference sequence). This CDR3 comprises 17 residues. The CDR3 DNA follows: TGTGCCAGCCGTTTATCGTCCGACAGTCCTCTGATCAATGAGCAGTTCTTC. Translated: CASRLSSDSPLINEQFF.

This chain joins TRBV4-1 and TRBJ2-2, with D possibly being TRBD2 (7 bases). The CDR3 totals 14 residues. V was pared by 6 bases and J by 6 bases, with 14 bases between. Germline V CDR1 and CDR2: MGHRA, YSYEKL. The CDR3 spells CASRFSGGPGELFF. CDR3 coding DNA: TGCGCCAGCAGATTCTCCGGGGGGCCCGGGGAGCTGTTTTTT.

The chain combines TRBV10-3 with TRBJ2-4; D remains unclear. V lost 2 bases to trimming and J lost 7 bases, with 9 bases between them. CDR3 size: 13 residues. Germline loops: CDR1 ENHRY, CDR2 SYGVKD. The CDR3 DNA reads TGTGCCATCAGTGAGGGCCGAATCAACATTCAGTACTTC. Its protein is CAISEGRINIQYF.

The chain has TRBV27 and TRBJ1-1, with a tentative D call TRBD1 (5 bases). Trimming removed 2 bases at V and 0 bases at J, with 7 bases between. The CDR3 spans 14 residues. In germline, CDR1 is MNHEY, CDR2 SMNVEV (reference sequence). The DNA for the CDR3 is TGTGCCAGCAGTTTAGGGGGGATGAACACTGAAGCTTTCTTT. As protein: CASSLGGMNTEAFF.

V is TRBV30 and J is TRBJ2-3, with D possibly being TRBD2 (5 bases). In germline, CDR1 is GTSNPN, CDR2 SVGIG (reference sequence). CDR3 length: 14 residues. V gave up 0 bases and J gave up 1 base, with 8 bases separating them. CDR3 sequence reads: CAWSVADRTDTQYF. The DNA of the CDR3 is TGTGCCTGGAGTGTAGCGGACCGCACAGATACGCAGTATTTT.